This entry lists 7 T cell receptor beta chains sequenced from one sample in a study of T cell responses to AZD1222 COVID-19 vaccine. The data were produced by immunoSEQ multiplex PCR, yet TCRdb's version contains in-frame clones alone and is incomplete. The sample gives more than 110,000 clones, more than 70% of which show up once; 3.1% is in the top ten. This specimen consisted of peripheral blood, obtained 28 days after the second AZD1222 dose. These receptors were taken from an adult who received the AZD1222 COVID-19 vaccine.

The V and J genes are TRBV30 and TRBJ2-7, with no clear D. Germline-derived CDR1 and CDR2 are GTSNPN and SVGIG (reference sequence). The CDR3 consists of 11 residues. V was trimmed by 8 bases and J by 4 bases, leaving 12 bases between them. In nucleotides, the CDR3 is TGTGCCCTCCAGGTCGGATACGAGCAGTACTTC. Its translation is CALQVGYEQYF.

The V and J genes are TRBV4-1 and TRBJ1-2; 10 nucleotides align to TRBD1. CDR1 and CDR2 from the germline V gene are MGHRA and YSYEKL. The length of the CDR3 is 17 residues. The V segment lost 4 bases and the J segment 7 bases; nucleotides outside the gene matches: 15. CDR3 bases: TGCGCCAGCAGCCCTTACTCAGGACAGGGGGGATCGGGTGGCTACACCTTC. It encodes CASSPYSGQGGSGGYTF.

The V gene is TRBV13, the J gene TRBJ2-2; 8 bases fit TRBD1. Per germline, CDR1 PRHDT and CDR2 FYEKMQ (reference sequence). V was pared by 2 bases and J by 7 bases, with 6 bases of the junction left unmatched. The CDR3 is 15 amino acids. CDR3 region: CASSLPDRGGGELFF. The CDR3 DNA sequence: TGTGCCAGCAGCTTACCCGACAGGGGCGGCGGGGAGCTGTTTTTT.

This rearrangement joins TRBV3-1 (or the pseudogene TRBV3-2) to TRBJ1-4; a possible D gene is TRBD1 (5 bases). Trimming took off 2 bases at V and 6 bases at J, with 16 bases between the two ends. This CDR3 is 16 amino acids long. In germline, CDR1 is LGHDT, CDR2 YNNKEL (reference sequence). The CDR3 DNA sequence: TGTGCCAGCAGCCAAATGCGTCAGGGTTGGGATGAAAAACTGTTTTTT. It codes for CASSQMRQGWDEKLFF.

The J gene is TRBJ2-5, the V gene TRBV5-1; 8 bases are a match to TRBD2. Germline V gene data show CDR1 as SGHRS and CDR2 as YFSETQ. V gave up 3 bases and J gave up 1 base; unmatched junction bases: 2. CDR3 length: 14 residues. DNA for the CDR3: TGCGCCAGCAGCTCCGGGGGGGCCCAAGAGACCCAGTACTTC. Protein sequence: CASSSGGAQETQYF.

This sequence joins TRBV4-1 and TRBJ1-1; no firm D call. Trimming removed 0 bases at V and 0 bases at J, with 5 bases between. The CDR3 is 14 amino acids. Germline V gene sequence: CDR1 MGHRA, CDR2 YSYEKL. For the CDR3, the DNA is TGCGCCAGCAGCCAAGAGGGATTGAACACTGAAGCTTTCTTT. Its protein is CASSQEGLNTEAFF.

The chain carries TRBV14 and TRBJ2-1, with D uncertain. Germline values: CDR1 SGHDN, CDR2 FVKESK. Trimming left V 2 bases short and J 2 bases short, with 10 bases between. CDR3 length: 15 amino acids. DNA for the CDR3: TGTGCCAGCAGCCAATCCACAGCTGCCTACAATGAGCAGTTCTTC. Amino acid sequence: CASSQSTAAYNEQFF.